This T cell receptor beta chain stems from a study of regulatory T cells in long-lasting Graves disease listed by TCRdb under 2021. Study-level background: Persistent Graves' disease was defined as antithyroid drug treatment for over 5 years with persistently positive TSH receptor autoantibodies. Antithyroid drugs had been taken for 8.5 to 13 years on average by persistent Graves' disease patients in the clinical cohort. A total of 33 samples were covered by TCR sequencing, comprising approximately 13 persistent and some 20 newly diagnosed Graves' disease patients. This study used TCR sequencing and RNA sequencing of peripheral blood to compare persistent Graves' disease patients against newly diagnosed Graves' disease patients. The study was registered as a clinical trial and conducted in China.

Study-wide conclusions, independent of this receptor: Only the TCR beta chain was sequenced and analyzed. The authors acknowledged the small sample size as a limitation that may reduce accuracy. Compared with newly diagnosed patients, persistent Graves' disease patients had lower TCR Shannon entropy and fewer highly expanded clones, which suggests clonal expansion. Persistent disease showed preferential use of TRBV28, TRBJ1-2 and TRBJ2-5, whereas newly diagnosed disease favored TRBV20-1 and TRBJ2-1. A larger number of public clonotypes was shared among persistent patients (approximately 2,500) than among newly diagnosed patients (roughly 970). Peripheral blood alone was examined, since thyroid tissue, which constituted the primary lesion, could not be accessed.

The time point label on this specimen signifies: persistent/refractory GD, antithyroid drugs over 5 years with positive TRAb. For both TCR sequencing and RNA sequencing, RNA was extracted from PBMCs in TRIzol. The diagnosis of Graves' disease followed American Thyroid Association guidelines. Recruitment of patients was carried out at an endocrinology department in Xi'an, China. From each patient, approximately 9.9 milliliters of peripheral blood was collected into an EDTA anticoagulant tube. Ficoll Paque Plus density gradient separation was used to isolate PBMCs, and no further T cell sorting was performed. An Agilent 2100 Bioanalyzer and agarose gel were used to check RNA quality, and a NanoDrop 2000 was used to measure RNA concentration. Sequences LGHDT (CDR1) and YNNKEL (CDR2) are obtained from the germline V gene (reference sequence). Here V drops 4 bases and J drops 7 bases, and the junction holds 9 bases not matched to any gene. The CDR3, from cysteine to phenylalanine, totals 14 residues. The only DNA kept is the CDR3, 42 bases in frame from the first base.

The library relied on multiplex PCR. Sequencing took place on an Illumina HiSeq 4000. TCR beta libraries were built with iRepertoire HTBI primers and Arm-PCR amplification of CDR3 regions. Gel purification was performed on PCR products prior to sequencing. On the authors' methods: Across samples, roughly 60 TRBV and 15 or so TRBJ segments were identified and used for gene usage analysis of CDR3 amino acid clonotypes. Filtered high-quality paired reads were merged into contigs using COPE and FqMerger. Contigs were aligned with BLAST to IMGT TRBV, TRBD and TRBJ reference genes, and CDR3 was defined per IMGT. Clonotypes above 0.1% frequency were classified as highly expanded clones. Shannon entropy was used to measure repertoire diversity, and the Gini coefficient was used to measure V-J evenness. A clonotype found in more than one individual was treated as public. In TCRdb, the public reads were trimmed at Q25 with fastp and aligned with MiXCR, with productive beta chains retained. Duplicate CDR3 protein sequences are folded into a single record with the most common DNA and genes. TCRdb, not the authors, supplied the V and J calls. This sample has 400,000 to 450,000 distinct CDR3 sequences in its table, and 20% to 30% of those were observed once. The ten largest make up around 24% of the sample.

This clonotype was recorded at least ten times. It has no known antigen specificity. It has no much larger one-base neighbor in the sample; base qualities were not kept. The rearranged chain carries TRBV3-1 and TRBJ2-7, with TRBD2 identical over 8 junction bases. The clonotype was recovered from a female donor with Graves disease. The specimen was peripheral blood mononuclear cells (PBMCs), collected when the disease was refractory, from a patient treated with antithyroid drugs. CDR3 reads: CASSPLSGTGEQYF. The nucleotide sequence is TGTGCCAGCAGCCCCCTTAGCGGGACGGGAGAGCAGTACTTC.